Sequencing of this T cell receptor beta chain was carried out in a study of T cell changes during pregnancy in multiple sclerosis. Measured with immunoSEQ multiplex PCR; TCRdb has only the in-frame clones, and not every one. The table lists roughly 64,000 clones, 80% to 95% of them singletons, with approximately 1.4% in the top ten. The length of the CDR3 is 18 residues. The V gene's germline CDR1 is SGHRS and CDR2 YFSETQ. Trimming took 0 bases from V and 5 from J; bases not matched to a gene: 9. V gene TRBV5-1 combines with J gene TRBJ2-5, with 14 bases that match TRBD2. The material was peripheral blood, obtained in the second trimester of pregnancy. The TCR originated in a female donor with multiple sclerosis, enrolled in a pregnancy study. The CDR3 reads CASSLGGLAGARGETQYF. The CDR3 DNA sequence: TGCGCCAGCAGCTTGGGGGGACTAGCGGGAGCTCGTGGGGAGACCCAGTACTTC.